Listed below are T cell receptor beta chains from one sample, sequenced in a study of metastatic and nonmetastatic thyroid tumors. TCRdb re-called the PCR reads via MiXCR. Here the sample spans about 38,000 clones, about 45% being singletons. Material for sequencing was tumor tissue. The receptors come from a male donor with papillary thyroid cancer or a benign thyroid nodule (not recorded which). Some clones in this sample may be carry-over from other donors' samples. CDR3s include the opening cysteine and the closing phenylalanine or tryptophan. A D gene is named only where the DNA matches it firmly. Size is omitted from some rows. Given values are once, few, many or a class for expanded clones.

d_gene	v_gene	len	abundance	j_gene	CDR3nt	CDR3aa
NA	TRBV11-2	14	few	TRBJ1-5	TGTGCCAGCAGCCGGGGAGGGCTGCGGCAGCCCCAGCATTTT	CASSRGGLRQPQHF
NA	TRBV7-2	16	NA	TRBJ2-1	TGTGCCAGCAGCTTATCGGGACTTTCCACTTACAATGAGCAGTTCTTC	CASSLSGLSTYNEQFF
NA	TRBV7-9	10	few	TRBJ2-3	TGTGCCAGCAGCTTGGATACGCAGTATTTT	CASSLDTQYF
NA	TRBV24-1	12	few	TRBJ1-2	TGTGCCACCAGTGATGCTGACAGGCCCTACACCTTC	CATSDADRPYTF
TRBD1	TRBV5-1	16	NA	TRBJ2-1	TGCGCCAGCAGCTTGCCCGGGACAGGGGGCTACAATGAGCAGTTCTTC	CASSLPGTGGYNEQFF
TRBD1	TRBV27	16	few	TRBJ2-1	TGTGCCAGCAGTTCCTCCGTGACAGGGGGACTACAGGAGCAGTTCTTC	CASSSSVTGGLQEQFF
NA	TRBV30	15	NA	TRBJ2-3	TGTGCCTGGGACGACCCTTCTAGAAGTTCATATACGCAGTATTTT	CAWDDPSRSSYTQYF
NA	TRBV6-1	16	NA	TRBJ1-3	TGTGCCAGCAGTGAACGGGGCAGGGGAGGAAGAAACACCATATATTTT	CASSERGRGGRNTIYF
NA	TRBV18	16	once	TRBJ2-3	TGTGCCAGCTCACCACCGAGGAGTGGGGGCACAGATACGCAGTATTTT	CASSPPRSGGTDTQYF
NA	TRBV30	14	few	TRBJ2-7	TGTGCCTGGAGTAGCCTGGGACTTCTCGACGAGCAGTACTTC	CAWSSLGLLDEQYF
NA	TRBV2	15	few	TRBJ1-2	TGTGCCAGCAGTGACGATTCGGGAATCAGCTATGGCTACACCTTC	CASSDDSGISYGYTF
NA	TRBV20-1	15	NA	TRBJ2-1	TGCAGTGCTAGAGAATGGAAAGGAAGTCGCAATGAGCAGTTCTTC	CSAREWKGSRNEQFF
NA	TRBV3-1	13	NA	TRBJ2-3	TGTGCCAGCAGCCCCTTGCAGCCAGATACGCAGTATTTT	CASSPLQPDTQYF
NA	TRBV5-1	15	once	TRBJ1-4	TGCGCCAGCAGCTCTACATCCGGGACTAATGAAAAACTGTTTTTT	CASSSTSGTNEKLFF
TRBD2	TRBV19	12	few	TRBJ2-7	TGTGCCAGTAGTCTGAACGGGGAGGGGCAGTACTTC	CASSLNGEGQYF
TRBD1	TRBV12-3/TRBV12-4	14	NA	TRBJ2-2	TGTGCCAGCAGACAGGGGGCTCGGACCGGGGAGCTGTTTTTT	CASRQGARTGELFF
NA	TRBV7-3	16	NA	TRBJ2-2	TGTGCCAGCAGCCTCTTAACTAGCTCTGCCCCCGGGGAGCTGTTTTTT	CASSLLTSSAPGELFF
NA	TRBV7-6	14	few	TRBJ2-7	TGTGCCAGCAGCTTAGGGGCACAATCCTACGAGCAGTACTTC	CASSLGAQSYEQYF
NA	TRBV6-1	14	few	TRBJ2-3	TGTGCCAGCAGTCCCGACTGGATCACAGATACGCAGTATTTT	CASSPDWITDTQYF
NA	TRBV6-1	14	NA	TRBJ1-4	TGTGCCAGCAGTGAATGGCAGGGGACTGAAAAACTGTTTTTT	CASSEWQGTEKLFF
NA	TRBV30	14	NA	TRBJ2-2	TGTGCCTGGAGTGTAGAAGCTTTCCCCGGGGAGCTGTTTTTT	CAWSVEAFPGELFF
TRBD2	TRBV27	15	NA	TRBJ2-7	TGTGCCAGCAGGACGACCGGGACTAACACCTACGAGCAGTACTTC	CASRTTGTNTYEQYF
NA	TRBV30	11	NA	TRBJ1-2	TGTGCCTGGGCCGGGGGGTATGGCTACACCTTC	CAWAGGYGYTF
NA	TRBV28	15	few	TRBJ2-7	TGTGCCAGCAGACGGACTGCCTACGACTCCTACGAGCAGTACTTC	CASRRTAYDSYEQYF
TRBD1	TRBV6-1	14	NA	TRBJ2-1	TGTGCCAGCAGTGCCCAACTAGGGGGCGGTGAGCAGTTCTTC	CASSAQLGGGEQFF
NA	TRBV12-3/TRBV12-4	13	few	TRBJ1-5	TGTGCCAGCAGTTTGACCCGGGATCAGCCCCAGCATTTT	CASSLTRDQPQHF
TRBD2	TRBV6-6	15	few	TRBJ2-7	TGTGCCAGCAGTTACGGGGTAGCGGGAGTATATGAGCAGTACTTC	CASSYGVAGVYEQYF
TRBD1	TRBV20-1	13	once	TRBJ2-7	TGCAGTGGTACCAACAGGGGGTCGAGAGAGCAGTACTTC	CSGTNRGSREQYF
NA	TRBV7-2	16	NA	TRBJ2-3	TGTGCCAGCAGCTTAGCGTCGACGGGCGGGCAAGATACGCAGTATTTT	CASSLASTGGQDTQYF
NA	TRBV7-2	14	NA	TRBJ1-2	TGTGCCAGCAGCCCCGTCAGAAGGGACTATGGCTACACCTTC	CASSPVRRDYGYTF
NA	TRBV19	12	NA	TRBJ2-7	TGTGCCAGTAGTGAGGGACATTACGAGCAGTACTTC	CASSEGHYEQYF
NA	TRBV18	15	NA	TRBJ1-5	TGTGCCAGCTCACTATCCCGGGGGGAGAATCAGCCCCAGCATTTT	CASSLSRGENQPQHF
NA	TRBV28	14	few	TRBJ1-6	TGTGCCAGCAGTCCTGGCCCAACTTATTCACCCCTCCACTTT	CASSPGPTYSPLHF
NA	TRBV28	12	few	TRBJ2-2	TGTGCCACCCTCACAGGGAGCGGGGAGCTGTTTTTT	CATLTGSGELFF
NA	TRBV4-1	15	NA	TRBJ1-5	TGCGCCAGCAGCTACGGGCCAGGGGAGAATCAGCCCCAGCATTTT	CASSYGPGENQPQHF
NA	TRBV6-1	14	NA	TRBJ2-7	TGTGCCAGCCGCCCAACTGGGGACATCTACGAGCAGTACTTC	CASRPTGDIYEQYF
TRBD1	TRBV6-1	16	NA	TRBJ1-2	TGTGCCAGCCTTGGGACAGACTATTCAACTAACTATGGCTACACCTTC	CASLGTDYSTNYGYTF
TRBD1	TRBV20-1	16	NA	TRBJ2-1	TGCAGTGCTAGAGATGGAGGACAGGTGATTTACAATGAGCAGTTCTTC	CSARDGGQVIYNEQFF
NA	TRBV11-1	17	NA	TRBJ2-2	TGTGCCAGCAGCTGGGCAGGCTCCCCAACGAACACCGGGGAGCTGTTTTTT	CASSWAGSPTNTGELFF
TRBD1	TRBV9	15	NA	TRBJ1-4	TGTGCCAGCAGCGGTAGACAGGGGACTAATGAAAAACTGTTTTTT	CASSGRQGTNEKLFF
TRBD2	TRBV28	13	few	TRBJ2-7	TGTGCCAGTTATGTGGCGGGAGACTACGAGCAGTACTTC	CASYVAGDYEQYF
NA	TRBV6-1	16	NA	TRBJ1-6	TGTGCCAGCAGTCTTCGTGGGCCAGGATTGTCTTCACCCCTCCACTTT	CASSLRGPGLSSPLHF
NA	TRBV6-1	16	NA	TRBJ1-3	TGTGCCAGCAGTGGGGACCCAGGGTCCTCTGGAAACACCATATATTTT	CASSGDPGSSGNTIYF
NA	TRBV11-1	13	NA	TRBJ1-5	TGTGCCAGCAGCTTTTCAGGCAATCAGCCCCAGCATTTT	CASSFSGNQPQHF
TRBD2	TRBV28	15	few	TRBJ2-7	TGTGCCAGCAGGAGCCTAGCGGGGCAAACCTACGAGCAGTACTTC	CASRSLAGQTYEQYF
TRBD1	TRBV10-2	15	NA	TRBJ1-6	TGCGCCAGCAGTCCTTCCCGACAGGGTAATTTTCCCCTCCACTTT	CASSPSRQGNFPLHF
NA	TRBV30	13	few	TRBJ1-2	TGTGCCTGGAGTGTAGCTCAATGGGGTGGCTACACCTTC	CAWSVAQWGGYTF
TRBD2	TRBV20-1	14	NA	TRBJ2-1	TGCAGTGCTAGCACTAGCGGGATCTACAATGAGCAGTTCTTC	CSASTSGIYNEQFF
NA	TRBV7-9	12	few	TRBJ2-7	TGTGCCAGCACCCCTCCGGAGGGGGAGCAGTACTTC	CASTPPEGEQYF
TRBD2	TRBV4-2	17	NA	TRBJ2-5	TGTGCCAGCAGCCAAGATATTCTAGCGGGGGGTAAAGAGACCCAGTACTTC	CASSQDILAGGKETQYF
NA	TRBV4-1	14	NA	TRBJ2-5	TGCGCCAGCAGCAACCGACAGCTCCAAGAGACCCAGTACTTC	CASSNRQLQETQYF
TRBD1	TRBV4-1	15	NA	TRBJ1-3	TGCGCCAGCAGCCAAGGACAGGGTGCTGGAAACACCATATATTTT	CASSQGQGAGNTIYF
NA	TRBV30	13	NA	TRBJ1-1	TGTGCCTGGGAACTATCAGGCGGGGCGCAAGCTTTCTTT	CAWELSGGAQAFF
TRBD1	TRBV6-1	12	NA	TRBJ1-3	TGTGCCAGCGGACAGGGGGGAAACACCATATATTTT	CASGQGGNTIYF